The TCR beta chain under discussion was sequenced for a study of OX40 agonist ivuxolimab in advanced cancers. Assay used: immunoSEQ multiplex PCR; TCRdb lists only in-frame clones, some missing. Here the sample spans around 11,000 clones, 80% being singletons. V dropped 2 bases and J dropped 7; count of bases not matched to a gene: 10. The CDR3 spans 15 residues. Germline assignment: CDR1 SNHLY and CDR2 FYNNEI. V gene TRBV2 combines with J gene TRBJ2-7; 8 bases agree with TRBD1. This clonotype originated in an adult with an advanced solid tumor such as melanoma, head and neck, liver or kidney cancer. The sequences come from CD4+ or CD8+ T cells sorted from blood, collected in a trial of the OX40 agonist ivuxolimab. CDR3 DNA sequence: TGTGCCAGCAGTGAATCGATTCAGGGGGCGCGGGAGCAGTACTTC. It specifies CASSESIQGAREQYF.